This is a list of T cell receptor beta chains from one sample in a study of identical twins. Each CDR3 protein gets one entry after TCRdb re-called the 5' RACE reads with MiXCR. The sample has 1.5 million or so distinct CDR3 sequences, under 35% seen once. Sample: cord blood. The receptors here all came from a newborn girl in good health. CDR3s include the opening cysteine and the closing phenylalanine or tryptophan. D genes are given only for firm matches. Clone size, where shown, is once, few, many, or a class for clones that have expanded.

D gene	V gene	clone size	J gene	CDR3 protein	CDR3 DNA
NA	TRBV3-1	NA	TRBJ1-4	CASSQGGGEKLFF	TGTGCCAGCAGCCAAGGTGGGGGTGAAAAACTGTTTTTT
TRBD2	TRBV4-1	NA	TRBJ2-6	CASSRGLAVPSGANVLTF	TGCGCCAGCAGCCGCGGACTAGCGGTGCCCTCTGGGGCCAACGTCCTGACTTTC
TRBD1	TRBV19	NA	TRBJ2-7	CASSPDRGMNEQYF	TGTGCCAGTAGTCCGGACAGGGGGATGAACGAGCAGTACTTC
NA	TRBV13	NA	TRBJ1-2	CASSSLHGWGYGYTF	TGTGCCAGCAGCTCTCTACACGGGTGGGGCTATGGCTACACCTTC
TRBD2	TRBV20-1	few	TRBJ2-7	CSAHPLVSGRDSSYEQYF	TGCAGTGCTCATCCTTTGGTTAGCGGGAGGGACAGCTCCTACGAGCAGTACTTC
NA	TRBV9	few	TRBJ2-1	CASSPRLSKKKLGGPTLSYNEQFF	TGTGCCAGCAGCCCTAGGCTTAGTAAGAAGAAGTTGGGGGGGCCGACCTTGTCCTACAATGAGCAGTTCTTC
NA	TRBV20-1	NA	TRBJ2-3	CSASFGAFSTDTQYF	TGCAGTGCTAGTTTTGGCGCCTTTAGCACAGATACGCAGTATTTT
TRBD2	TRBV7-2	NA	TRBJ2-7	CASSRGTSGFYEQYF	TGTGCCAGCAGCCGCGGGACTAGCGGATTCTACGAGCAGTACTTC
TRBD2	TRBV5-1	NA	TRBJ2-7	CASSLRGGPHSSYNEQYF	TGCGCCAGCAGCTTGCGCGGGGGGCCACACAGCTCCTACAATGAGCAGTACTTC
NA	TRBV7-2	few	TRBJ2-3	CATKKHAGTDTQYF	TGTGCCACCAAAAAGCACGCGGGGACAGATACGCAGTATTTT
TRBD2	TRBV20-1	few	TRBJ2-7	CSARERGPPYEQYF	TGCAGTGCTAGGGAGCGGGGCCCCCCCTACGAGCAGTACTTC
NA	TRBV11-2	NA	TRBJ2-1	CASKTGNEQFF	TGTGCCAGCAAGACCGGCAATGAGCAGTTCTTC
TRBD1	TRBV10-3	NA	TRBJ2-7	CAIRPGTGDYEQYF	TGTGCCATCAGGCCCGGGACAGGGGACTACGAGCAGTACTTC
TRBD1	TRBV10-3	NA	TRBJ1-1	CATGTGDTEAFF	TGTGCCACCGGGACAGGGGACACTGAAGCTTTCTTT
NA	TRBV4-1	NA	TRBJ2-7	CASRPRGGSHEQYF	TGCGCCAGCAGACCCAGGGGGGGCTCCCACGAGCAGTACTTC
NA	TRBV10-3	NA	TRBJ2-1	CAISGGTQETQFF	TGTGCCATCAGTGGCGGGACACAAGAGACCCAGTTCTTC
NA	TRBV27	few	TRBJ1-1	CASSFIRDTEAFF	TGTGCCAGCAGTTTTATCAGGGACACTGAAGCTTTCTTT
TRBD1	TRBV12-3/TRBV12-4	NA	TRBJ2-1	CASRSYRGWYEQFF	TGTGCCAGCAGGAGTTACAGGGGTTGGTATGAGCAGTTCTTC
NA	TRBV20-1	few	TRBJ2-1	CSASRFSVRSYNEQFF	TGCAGTGCTAGCAGGTTCAGCGTGCGATCCTACAATGAGCAGTTCTTC
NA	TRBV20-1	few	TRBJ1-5	CSAGDTSNQPQHF	TGCAGTGCTGGTGACACTAGCAATCAGCCCCAGCATTTT